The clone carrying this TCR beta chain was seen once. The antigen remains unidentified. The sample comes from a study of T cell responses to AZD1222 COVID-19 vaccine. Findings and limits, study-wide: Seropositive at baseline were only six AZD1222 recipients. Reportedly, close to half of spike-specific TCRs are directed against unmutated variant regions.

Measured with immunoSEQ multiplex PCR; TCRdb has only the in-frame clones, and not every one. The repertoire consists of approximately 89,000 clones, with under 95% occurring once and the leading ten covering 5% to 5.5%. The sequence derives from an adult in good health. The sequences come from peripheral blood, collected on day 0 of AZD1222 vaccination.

The CDR3 DNA sequence: TGTGCCAGCAGTTTATCTGGACAGGGGGCGCGGGGCTACACCTTC. It is translated as CASSLSGQGARGYTF. The V call is TRBV28, the J call TRBJ1-2, with 11 positions matching TRBD1. This CDR3 has 15 amino acids. Germline CDR1 and CDR2: MDHEN and SYDVKM. The ends lost 1 base at V and 8 bases at J; junction bases unmatched: 6.